A selection of T cell receptor beta chains follows, all from one sample in a study of cytomegalovirus exposure and HLA in healthy donors. Assay: immunoSEQ multiplex PCR; the TCRdb copy retains only in-frame clones and omits some. The table lists 100,000 to 120,000 clones, 69% of them singletons. The sequencing input was PBMCs. These receptors all stem from a man younger than 45 in good health and CMV-seronegative. Both conserved end residues are part of each CDR3. D genes are given only for firm matches. Size tells how often a clone was seen (once, few, many) or the class of an expanded clone, and some rows leave it out.

v_call	d_call	j_call	clone_size	cdr3_nt	cdr3_aa
TRBV28	-	TRBJ1-3	-	TGTGCCAGCGTGGCCCCCGGAAACACCATATATTTT	CASVAPGNTIYF
TRBV7-2	TRBD2	TRBJ2-1	-	TGTGCCAGCAGCTCCGGGACGGGGAGGGATGAGCAGTTCTTC	CASSSGTGRDEQFF
TRBV19	-	TRBJ1-5	medium-sized	TGTGCCAGTAGTATAGAGCAGATTAGCAATCAGCCCCAGCATTTT	CASSIEQISNQPQHF
TRBV7-9	TRBD1	TRBJ2-7	few	TGTGCCAGCAGCTTTTGGGACAGGGGGCACGAGCAGTACTTC	CASSFWDRGHEQYF
TRBV18	-	TRBJ2-7	few	TGTGCCAGCTCCCCACTGGGGACTCCAGGGAGCTACGAGCAGTACTTC	CASSPLGTPGSYEQYF
TRBV2	TRBD2	TRBJ2-5	-	TGTGCCAGCAAGGTAGCGGGAGGCCTCTCTGGGGAGCAGTACTTC	CASKVAGGLSGEQYF
TRBV25-1	-	TRBJ2-1	-	TGTGCCAGCAGTTCAACCCGCCAGGGTCTAGACTATGAGCAGTTCTTC	CASSSTRQGLDYEQFF
TRBV27	TRBD1	TRBJ1-5	once	TGTGCCAGCAGCACAGAACAGGGGCGGCAGCCCCAGCATTTT	CASSTEQGRQPQHF
TRBV27	-	TRBJ1-3	-	TGTGCCAGCAGTTCTCCAGGTTCTGGAAACACCATATATTTT	CASSSPGSGNTIYF
TRBV25-1	-	TRBJ2-7	-	TGTGCCAGCAGTCAGAGCGGGCAGGGTGGAGCCTACGAGCAGTACTTC	CASSQSGQGGAYEQYF
TRBV2	TRBD2	TRBJ2-4	few	TGTGCCAGCAGGGCTGACCTAGCGGGAAAAAACATTCAGTACTTC	CASRADLAGKNIQYF
TRBV19	-	TRBJ2-7	once	TGTGCCAGTAGCCTCGGCGCCGGAGCCTACGAGCAGTACTTC	CASSLGAGAYEQYF
TRBV28	-	TRBJ2-7	few	TGTGCCAGCAAGACTAGTGGAGCGTGGTACGAGCAGTACTTC	CASKTSGAWYEQYF
TRBV5-4	TRBD1	TRBJ1-2	-	TGTGCCAGCGCCTCCCCGGGGGACAGAGCTAACTATGGCTACACCTTC	CASASPGDRANYGYTF
TRBV5-1	TRBD1	TRBJ2-5	-	TGCGCCAGCAGCTTGGGGACAGGGGCCCGGGAGACCCAGTACTTC	CASSLGTGARETQYF
TRBV10-3	TRBD1	TRBJ2-7	-	TGTGCCATCAGTGAGAGGACAGGGGGCTTCTACGAGCAGTACTTC	CAISERTGGFYEQYF
TRBV15	TRBD2	TRBJ2-1	once	TGTGCCACCAGCAGAGGGGCAACTAGCGGGGCTGAGCAGTTCTTC	CATSRGATSGAEQFF
TRBV7-9	TRBD2	TRBJ2-7	-	TGTGCCAGCAGCTGGGGACTAGCGGGAGGTGGCGAGCAGTACTTC	CASSWGLAGGGEQYF
TRBV18	TRBD1	TRBJ2-7	few	TGTGCCAGCTCCAGAGATTGGGGGAAGGGGGCGGTCTACGAGCAGTACTTC	CASSRDWGKGAVYEQYF
TRBV11-1	TRBD2	TRBJ2-3	-	TGTGCCAGCAGCCCTATTAGCGGGAGAACGACAGATACGCAGTATTTT	CASSPISGRTTDTQYF
TRBV28	-	TRBJ2-3	few	TGTGCCAGCAGTTTAGGGGGGGGCTTCACAGATACGCAGTATTTT	CASSLGGGFTDTQYF
TRBV7-6	-	TRBJ2-1	-	TGTGCCAGCAGCTCTGGGGGGGGCGAAATCTACAATGAGCAGTTCTTC	CASSSGGGEIYNEQFF
TRBV4-2	TRBD2	TRBJ2-7	-	TGTGCCAGCAGCCAAGTGCTAGCGGGAGGAAGATCCTACGAGCAGTACTTC	CASSQVLAGGRSYEQYF
TRBV6-5	-	TRBJ2-7	-	TGTGCCAGCAGTTTCGACAGGGAGCAGTACTTC	CASSFDREQYF
TRBV7-2	TRBD2	TRBJ2-3	few	TGTGCCAGCAGCCCGCCGGGACTAGCGGGAGCCATTACGCAGTATTTT	CASSPPGLAGAITQYF
TRBV19	-	TRBJ1-1	few	TGTGCCAGTAGTATTAACCGGGTGGCCACTGAAGCTTTCTTT	CASSINRVATEAFF
TRBV4-3	TRBD1	TRBJ2-4	-	TGCGCCAGCAGCCAGGGGGACAGGAATGAACGGCAGTACTTC	CASSQGDRNERQYF
TRBV5-1	TRBD1	TRBJ1-2	few	TGCGCCAGCAGCTTGTCCGGGACAGTTACTGGCTACACCTTC	CASSLSGTVTGYTF
TRBV7-8	TRBD2	TRBJ2-7	-	TGTGCCAGCAGTCCTGGACTAGCGGGAACGCGACTTTACGAGCAGTACTTC	CASSPGLAGTRLYEQYF
TRBV18	TRBD1	TRBJ1-4	-	TGTGCCAGCTCACAGGACAGGGAAAAACTGTTTTTT	CASSQDREKLFF
TRBV18	TRBD1	TRBJ2-7	-	TGTGCCAGCTCACCTGGGACAGCCTCTTACGAGCAGTACTTC	CASSPGTASYEQYF
TRBV2	TRBD1	TRBJ2-2	-	TGTGCCAGCAACCCGGGACAGGGCGGAACCGGGGAGCTGTTTTTT	CASNPGQGGTGELFF
TRBV5-1	-	TRBJ2-1	-	TGCGCCAGCAGCTTGGGTACTAGAGGCGATGAGCAGTTCTTC	CASSLGTRGDEQFF
TRBV9	-	TRBJ1-3	-	TGTGCCAGCAGCCCCGGGAGTGCTGGAAACACCATATATTTT	CASSPGSAGNTIYF
TRBV4-2	-	TRBJ1-1	-	TGTGCCAGCAGCCTCAAGGGGGGAGGGGACACTGAAGCTTTCTTT	CASSLKGGGDTEAFF
TRBV21-1	-	TRBJ2-3	-	TGTGCCAGCAGCAAGGGGGCTAGCGGGTTCACAGATACGCAGTATTTT	CASSKGASGFTDTQYF
TRBV30	-	TRBJ2-7	few	TGTGCCTGCGAGGTTGGAGGGAAGATCTACGAGCAGTACTTC	CACEVGGKIYEQYF
TRBV4-3	TRBD1	TRBJ2-7	few	TGCGCCAGCAGCCCTAGGACAGGTTGGAGTGGCGAGCAGTACTTC	CASSPRTGWSGEQYF
TRBV28	-	TRBJ1-2	-	TGTGCCAGCAGTCCGCCAGGGGTCGGCTATGGCTACACCTTC	CASSPPGVGYGYTF
TRBV21-1	-	TRBJ1-5	-	TGTGCCAGCAGCCGGACAGAATATAGCAATCAGCCCCAGCATTTT	CASSRTEYSNQPQHF
TRBV6-6	-	TRBJ1-4	-	TGTGCCAGCACACAGGAAATTGATGGTGAAAAACTGTTTTTT	CASTQEIDGEKLFF
TRBV2	TRBD1	TRBJ2-3	few	TGTGCCAGCGACAGGGGAACAGATACGCAGTATTTT	CASDRGTDTQYF
TRBV19	-	TRBJ2-1	-	TGTGCCAGTAGTATAGGTGGGACAAACTACAATGAGCAGTTCTTC	CASSIGGTNYNEQFF